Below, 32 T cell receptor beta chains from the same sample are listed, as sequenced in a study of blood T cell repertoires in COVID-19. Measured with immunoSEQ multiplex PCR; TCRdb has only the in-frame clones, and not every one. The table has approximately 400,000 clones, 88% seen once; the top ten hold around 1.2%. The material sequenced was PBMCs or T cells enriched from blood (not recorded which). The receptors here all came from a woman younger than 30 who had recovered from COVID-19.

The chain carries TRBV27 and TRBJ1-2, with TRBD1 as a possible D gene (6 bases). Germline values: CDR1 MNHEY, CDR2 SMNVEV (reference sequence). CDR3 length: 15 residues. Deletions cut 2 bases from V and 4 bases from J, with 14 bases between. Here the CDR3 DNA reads TGTGCCAGCAGTTTAATTCCAGGGGCGGCCTATGGCTACACCTTC. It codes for CASSLIPGAAYGYTF.

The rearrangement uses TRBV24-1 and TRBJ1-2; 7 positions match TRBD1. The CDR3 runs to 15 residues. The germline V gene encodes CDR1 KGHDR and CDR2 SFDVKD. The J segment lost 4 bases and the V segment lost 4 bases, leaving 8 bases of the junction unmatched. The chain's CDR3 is CATSDRKTGSYGYTF. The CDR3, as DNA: TGTGCCACCAGTGACCGTAAGACAGGGAGCTATGGCTACACCTTC.

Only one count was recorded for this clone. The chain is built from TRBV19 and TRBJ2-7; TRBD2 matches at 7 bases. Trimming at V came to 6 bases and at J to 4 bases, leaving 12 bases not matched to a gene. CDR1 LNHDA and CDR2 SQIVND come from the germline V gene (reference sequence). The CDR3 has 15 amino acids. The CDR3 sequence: CASSPSPGGDYEQYF. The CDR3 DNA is TGTGCCAGTAGCCCCAGCCCGGGGGGTGATTACGAGCAGTACTTC.

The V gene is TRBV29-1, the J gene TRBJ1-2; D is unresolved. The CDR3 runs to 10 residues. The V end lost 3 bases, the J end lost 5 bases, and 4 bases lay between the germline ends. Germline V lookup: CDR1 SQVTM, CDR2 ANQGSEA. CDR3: CSVEQYGYTF. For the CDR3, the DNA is TGCAGCGTTGAGCAGTATGGCTACACCTTC.

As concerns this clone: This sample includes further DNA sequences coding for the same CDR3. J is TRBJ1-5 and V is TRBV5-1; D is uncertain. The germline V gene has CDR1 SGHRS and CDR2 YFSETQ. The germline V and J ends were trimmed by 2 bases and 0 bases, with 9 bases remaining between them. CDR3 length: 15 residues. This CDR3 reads CASSLGGYSNQPQHF. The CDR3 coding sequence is TGCGCCAGCAGCTTAGGCGGGTATAGCAATCAGCCCCAGCATTTT.

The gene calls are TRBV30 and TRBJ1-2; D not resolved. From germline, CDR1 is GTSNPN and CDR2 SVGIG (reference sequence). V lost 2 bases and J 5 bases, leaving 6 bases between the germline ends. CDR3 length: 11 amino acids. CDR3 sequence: CAWSLSYGYTF. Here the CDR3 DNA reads TGTGCCTGGAGTCTTAGTTATGGCTACACCTTC.

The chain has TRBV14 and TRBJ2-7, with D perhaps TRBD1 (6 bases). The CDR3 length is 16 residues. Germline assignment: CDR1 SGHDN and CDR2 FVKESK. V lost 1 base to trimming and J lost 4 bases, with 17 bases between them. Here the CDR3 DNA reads TGTGCCAGCAGCCAAGGGGCCAGGGACATTTTTTACGAGCAGTACTTC. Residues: CASSQGARDIFYEQYF.

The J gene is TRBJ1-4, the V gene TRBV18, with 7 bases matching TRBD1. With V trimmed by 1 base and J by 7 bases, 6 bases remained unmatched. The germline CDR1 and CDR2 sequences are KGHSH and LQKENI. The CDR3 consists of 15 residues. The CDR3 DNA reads TGTGCCAGCTCACCACAGGGGGCCGGTAGTGAAAAACTGTTTTTT. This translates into CASSPQGAGSEKLFF. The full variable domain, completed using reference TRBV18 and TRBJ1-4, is NAGVMQNPRHLVRRRGQEARLRCSPMKGHSHVYWYRQLPEEGLKFMVYLQKENIIDESGMPKERFSAEFPKEGPSILRIQQVVRGDSAAYFCASSPQGAGSEKLFFGSGTQLSVL.

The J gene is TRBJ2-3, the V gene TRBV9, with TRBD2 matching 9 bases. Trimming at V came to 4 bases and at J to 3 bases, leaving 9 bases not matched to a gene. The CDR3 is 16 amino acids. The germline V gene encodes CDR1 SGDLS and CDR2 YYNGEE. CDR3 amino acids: CASSPSSGTKTDTQYF. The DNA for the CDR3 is TGTGCCAGCAGCCCATCTAGCGGGACGAAAACAGATACGCAGTATTTT.

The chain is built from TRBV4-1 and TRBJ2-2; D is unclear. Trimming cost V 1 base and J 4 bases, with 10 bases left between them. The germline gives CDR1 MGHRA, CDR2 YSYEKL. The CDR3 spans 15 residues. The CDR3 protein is CASSQVSGRTGELFF. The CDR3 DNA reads TGCGCCAGCAGCCAAGTTTCTGGCCGCACCGGGGAGCTGTTTTTT.

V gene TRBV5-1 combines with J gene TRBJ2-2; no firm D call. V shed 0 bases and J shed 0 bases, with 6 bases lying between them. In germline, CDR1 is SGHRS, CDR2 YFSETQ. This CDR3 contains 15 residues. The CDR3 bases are TGCGCCAGCAGCTTGGCACAGACGAACACCGGGGAGCTGTTTTTT. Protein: CASSLAQTNTGELFF. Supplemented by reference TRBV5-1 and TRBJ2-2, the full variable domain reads KAGVTQTPRYLIKTRGQQVTLSCSPISGHRSVSWYQQTPGQGLQFLFEYFSETQRNKGNFPGRFSGRQFSNSRSEMNVSTLELGDSALYLCASSLAQTNTGELFFGEGSRLTVL.

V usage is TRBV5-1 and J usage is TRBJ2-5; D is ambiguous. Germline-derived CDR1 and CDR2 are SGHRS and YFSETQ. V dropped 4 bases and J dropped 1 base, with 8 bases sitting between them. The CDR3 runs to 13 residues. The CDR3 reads CASSDRSQETQYF. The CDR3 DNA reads TGCGCCAGCAGCGACCGGAGCCAAGAGACCCAGTACTTC.

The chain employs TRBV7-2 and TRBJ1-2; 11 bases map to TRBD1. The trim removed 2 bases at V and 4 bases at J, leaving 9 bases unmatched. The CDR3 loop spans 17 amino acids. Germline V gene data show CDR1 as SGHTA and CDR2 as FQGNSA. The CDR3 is CASSLPDRGRGFYGYTF. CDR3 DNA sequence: TGTGCCAGCAGCTTACCGGACAGGGGGCGGGGGTTCTATGGCTACACCTTC.

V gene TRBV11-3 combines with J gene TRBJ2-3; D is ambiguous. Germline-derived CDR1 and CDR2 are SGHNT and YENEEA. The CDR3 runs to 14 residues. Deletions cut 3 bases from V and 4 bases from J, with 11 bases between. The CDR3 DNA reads TGTGCCAGCAGCTTGTCAGAATGGCCAGATACGCAGTATTTT. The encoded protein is CASSLSEWPDTQYF. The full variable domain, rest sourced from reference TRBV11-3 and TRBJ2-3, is EAGVVQSPRYKIIEKKQPVAFWCNPISGHNTLYWYLQNLGQGPELLIRYENEEAVDDSQLPKDRFSAERLKGVDSTLKIQPAELGDSAVYLCASSLSEWPDTQYFGPGTRLTVL.

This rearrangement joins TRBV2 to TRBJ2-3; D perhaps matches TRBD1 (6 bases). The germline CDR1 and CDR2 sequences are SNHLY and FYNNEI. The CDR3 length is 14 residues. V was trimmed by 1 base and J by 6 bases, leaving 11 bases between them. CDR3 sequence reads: CASSEGGHPDTQYF. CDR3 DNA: TGTGCCAGCAGTGAAGGGGGACATCCGGATACGCAGTATTTT.

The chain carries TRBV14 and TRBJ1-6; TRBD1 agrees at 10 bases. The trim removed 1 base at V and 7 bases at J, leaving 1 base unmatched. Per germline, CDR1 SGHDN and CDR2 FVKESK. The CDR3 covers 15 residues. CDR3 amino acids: CASSQVGQGNSPLHF. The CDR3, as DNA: TGTGCCAGCAGCCAAGTGGGACAGGGGAATTCACCCCTCCACTTT.

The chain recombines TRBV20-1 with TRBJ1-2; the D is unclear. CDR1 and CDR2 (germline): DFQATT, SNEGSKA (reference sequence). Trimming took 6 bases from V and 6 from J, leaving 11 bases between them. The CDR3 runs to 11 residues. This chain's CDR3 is CSAPRNDGYTF. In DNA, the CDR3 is TGCAGTGCCCCGAGAAACGATGGCTACACCTTC.

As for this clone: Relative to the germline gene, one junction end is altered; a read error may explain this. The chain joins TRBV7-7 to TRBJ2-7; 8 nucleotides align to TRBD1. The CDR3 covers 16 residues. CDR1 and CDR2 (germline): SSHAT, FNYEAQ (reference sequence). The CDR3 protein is CASSLARRDRTYEQYF. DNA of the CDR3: TGTGCTAGCAGCTTAGCGCGCCGGGACAGGACTTACGAGCAGTACTTC.

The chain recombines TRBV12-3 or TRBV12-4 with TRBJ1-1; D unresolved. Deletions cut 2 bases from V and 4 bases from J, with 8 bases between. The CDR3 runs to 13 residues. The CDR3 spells CASSLKGSTEAFF. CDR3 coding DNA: TGTGCCAGCAGTTTAAAAGGGAGCACTGAAGCTTTCTTT.

CDR3 sequence: CAWMSITGVGLVLTF. The CDR3 DNA follows: TGTGCCTGGATGAGTATCACAGGGGTAGGGCTGGTCCTGACTTTC. This chain uses TRBV30 with TRBJ2-6; 7 nucleotides align to TRBD1. The ends lost 4 bases at V and 13 bases at J; junction bases unmatched: 16. This CDR3 is 15 amino acids long. Germline CDR1 is GTSNPN and CDR2 is SVGIG (reference sequence).

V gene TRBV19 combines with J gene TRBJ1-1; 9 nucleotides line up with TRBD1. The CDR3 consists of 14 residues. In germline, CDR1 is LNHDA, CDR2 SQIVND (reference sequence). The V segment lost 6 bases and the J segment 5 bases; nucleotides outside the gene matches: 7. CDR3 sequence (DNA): TGTGCCAGTAGCGACAGGGGGATTAGGACTGAAGCTTTCTTT. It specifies CASSDRGIRTEAFF.

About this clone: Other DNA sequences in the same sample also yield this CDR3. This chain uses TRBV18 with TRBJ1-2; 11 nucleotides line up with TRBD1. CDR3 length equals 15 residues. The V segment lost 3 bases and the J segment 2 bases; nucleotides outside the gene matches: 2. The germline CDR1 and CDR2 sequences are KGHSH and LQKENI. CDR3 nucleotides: TGTGCCAGCTCACCCGGGACAGGGGGGAACTATGGCTACACCTTC. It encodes CASSPGTGGNYGYTF.

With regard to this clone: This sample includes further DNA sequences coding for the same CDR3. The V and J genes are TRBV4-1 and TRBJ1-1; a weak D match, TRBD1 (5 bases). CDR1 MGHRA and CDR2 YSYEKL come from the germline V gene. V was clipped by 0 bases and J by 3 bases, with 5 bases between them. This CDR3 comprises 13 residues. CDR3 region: CASSQDRDTEAFF. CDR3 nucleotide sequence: TGCGCCAGCAGCCAAGACAGGGACACTGAAGCTTTCTTT.

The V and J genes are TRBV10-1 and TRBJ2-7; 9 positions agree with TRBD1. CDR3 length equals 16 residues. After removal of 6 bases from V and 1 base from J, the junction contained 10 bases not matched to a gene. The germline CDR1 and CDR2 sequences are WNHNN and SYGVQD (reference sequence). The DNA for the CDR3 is TGCGCCAGCAGCCGGGACAGGGTAAGAGGGTCCTACGAGCAGTACTTC. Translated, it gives CASSRDRVRGSYEQYF.

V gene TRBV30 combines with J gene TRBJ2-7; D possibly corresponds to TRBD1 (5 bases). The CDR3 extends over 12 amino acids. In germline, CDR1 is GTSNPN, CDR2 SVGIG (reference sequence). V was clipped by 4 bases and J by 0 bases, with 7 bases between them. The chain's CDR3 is CAWKDNSYEQYF. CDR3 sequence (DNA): TGTGCCTGGAAGGACAACTCCTACGAGCAGTACTTC.

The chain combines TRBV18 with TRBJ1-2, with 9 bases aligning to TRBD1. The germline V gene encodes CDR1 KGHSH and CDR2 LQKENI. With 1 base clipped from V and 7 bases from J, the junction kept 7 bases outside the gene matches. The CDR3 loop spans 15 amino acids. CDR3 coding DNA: TGTGCCAGCTCACCACGATCACAGGGGGCGCTTGGCTACACCTTC. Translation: CASSPRSQGALGYTF.

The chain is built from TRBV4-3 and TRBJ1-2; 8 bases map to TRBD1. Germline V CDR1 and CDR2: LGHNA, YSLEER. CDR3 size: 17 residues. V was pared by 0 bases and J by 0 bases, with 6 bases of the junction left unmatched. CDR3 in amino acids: CASSQDRQGAANYGYTF. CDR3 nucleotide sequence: TGCGCCAGCAGCCAAGATCGGCAGGGGGCGGCTAACTATGGCTACACCTTC.

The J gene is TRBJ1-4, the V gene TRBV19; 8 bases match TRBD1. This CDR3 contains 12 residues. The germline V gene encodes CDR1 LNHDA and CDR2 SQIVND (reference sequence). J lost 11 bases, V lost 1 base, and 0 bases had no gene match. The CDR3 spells CASSIGTGKLFF. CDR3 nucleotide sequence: TGTGCCAGTAGTATAGGGACAGGGAAACTGTTTTTT.

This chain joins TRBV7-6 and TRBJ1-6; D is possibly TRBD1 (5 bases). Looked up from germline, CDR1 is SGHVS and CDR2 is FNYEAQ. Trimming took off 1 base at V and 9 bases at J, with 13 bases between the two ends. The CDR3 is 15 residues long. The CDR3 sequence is CASSLGTSSGSPLHF. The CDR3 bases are TGTGCCAGCAGCTTAGGGACAAGCAGTGGTTCACCCCTCCACTTT.

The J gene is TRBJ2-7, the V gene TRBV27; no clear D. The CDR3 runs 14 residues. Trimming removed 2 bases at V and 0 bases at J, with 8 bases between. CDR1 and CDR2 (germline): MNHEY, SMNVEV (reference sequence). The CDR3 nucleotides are TGTGCCAGCAGTTTACGGCGGAGCTCCTACGAGCAGTACTTC. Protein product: CASSLRRSSYEQYF.

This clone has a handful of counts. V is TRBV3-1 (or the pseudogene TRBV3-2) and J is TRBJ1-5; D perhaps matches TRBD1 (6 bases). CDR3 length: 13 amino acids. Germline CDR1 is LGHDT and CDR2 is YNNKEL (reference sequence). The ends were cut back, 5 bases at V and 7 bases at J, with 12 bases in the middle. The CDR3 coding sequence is TGTGCCAGCAGCGAGGCAGGGGAACAGCCCCAGCATTTT. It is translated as CASSEAGEQPQHF.

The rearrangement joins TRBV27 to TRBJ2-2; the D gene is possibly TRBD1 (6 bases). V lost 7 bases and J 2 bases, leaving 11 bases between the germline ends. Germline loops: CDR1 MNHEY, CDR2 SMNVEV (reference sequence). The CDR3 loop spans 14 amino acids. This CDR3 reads CASTPGQNTGELFF. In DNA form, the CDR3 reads TGTGCCAGCACCCCGGGACAAAACACCGGGGAGCTGTTTTTT.